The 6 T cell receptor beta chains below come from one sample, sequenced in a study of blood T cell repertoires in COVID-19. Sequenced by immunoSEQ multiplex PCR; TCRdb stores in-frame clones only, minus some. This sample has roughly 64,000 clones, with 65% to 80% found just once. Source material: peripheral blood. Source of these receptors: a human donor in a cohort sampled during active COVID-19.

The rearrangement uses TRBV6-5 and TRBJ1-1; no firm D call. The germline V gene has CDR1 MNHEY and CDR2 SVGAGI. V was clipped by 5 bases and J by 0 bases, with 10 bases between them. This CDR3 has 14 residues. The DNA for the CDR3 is TGTGCCAGCAGTCCCCGGGATTTGAACACTGAAGCTTTCTTT. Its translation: CASSPRDLNTEAFF.

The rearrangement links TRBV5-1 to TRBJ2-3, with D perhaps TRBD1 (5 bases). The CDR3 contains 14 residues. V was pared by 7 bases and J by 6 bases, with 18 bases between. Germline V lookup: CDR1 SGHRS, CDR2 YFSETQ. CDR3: CASAKLAPGDTQYF. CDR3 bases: TGCGCCAGCGCGAAATTAGCCCCAGGGGATACGCAGTATTTT.

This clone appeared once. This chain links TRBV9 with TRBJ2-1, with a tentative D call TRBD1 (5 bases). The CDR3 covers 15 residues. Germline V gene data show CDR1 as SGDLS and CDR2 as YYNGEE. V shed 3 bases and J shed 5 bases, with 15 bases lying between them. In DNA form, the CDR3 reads TGTGCCAGCAGCGGCGGACAACTGCCGCACAATGAGCAGTTCTTC. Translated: CASSGGQLPHNEQFF.

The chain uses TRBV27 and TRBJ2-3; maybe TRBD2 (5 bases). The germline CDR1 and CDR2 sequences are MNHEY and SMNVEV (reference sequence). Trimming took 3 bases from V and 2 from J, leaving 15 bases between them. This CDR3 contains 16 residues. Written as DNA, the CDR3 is TGTGCCAGCAGTTTCGACCAGCGGTCCCTCACAGATACGCAGTATTTT. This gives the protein CASSFDQRSLTDTQYF.

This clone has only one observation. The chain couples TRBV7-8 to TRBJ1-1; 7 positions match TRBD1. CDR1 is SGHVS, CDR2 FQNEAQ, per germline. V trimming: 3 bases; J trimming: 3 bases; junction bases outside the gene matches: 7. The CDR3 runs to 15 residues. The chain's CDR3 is CASSLDGTDDTEAFF. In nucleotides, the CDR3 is TGTGCCAGCAGCTTGGACGGGACAGACGACACTGAAGCTTTCTTT.

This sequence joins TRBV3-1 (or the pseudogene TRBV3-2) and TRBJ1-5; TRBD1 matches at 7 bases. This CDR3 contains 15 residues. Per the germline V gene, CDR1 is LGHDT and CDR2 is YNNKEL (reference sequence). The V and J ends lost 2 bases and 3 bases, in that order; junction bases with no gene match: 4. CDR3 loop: CASSQMGQPNQPQHF. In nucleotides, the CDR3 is TGTGCCAGCAGCCAAATGGGACAGCCCAATCAGCCCCAGCATTTT.